What follows is one T cell receptor beta chain and its context. The antigen is not known. V gave up 2 bases and J gave up 1 base, with 2 bases separating them. The CDR3 loop spans 11 amino acids. Germline V lookup: CDR1 GTSNPN, CDR2 SVGIG (reference sequence). The sample comes from a study of T cell responses to AZD1222 COVID-19 vaccine. The data were produced by immunoSEQ multiplex PCR, yet TCRdb's version contains in-frame clones alone and is incomplete. Among fewer than 200,000 clones, 85% to 90% were seen once, and the ten largest hold under 6.5%. Broader study findings: Unmutated regions of variants are reportedly targeted by nearly half of spike-specific TCRs. Possibly, clonal diversity was underestimated; donors were largely white British and included more females.

The receptor comes from an adult in good health. The genes are TRBV30 and TRBJ2-5; unclear D gene. Sample: peripheral blood, taken on day 0 of AZD1222 vaccination. The CDR3 DNA sequence: TGTGCCTGGAGTTCCCAAGAGACCCAGTACTTC. Its protein product is CAWSSQETQYF.